Described below is a single TCR beta chain sequence and its context. Its target antigen remains unknown. The sample holds no much larger clone one base away, and base qualities are not on file. The germline V gene (reference sequence) specifies SGHKS as CDR1 and YYEKEE as CDR2. Taken from cysteine to phenylalanine, the CDR3 has 14 residues. The CDR3 DNA has 42 bases and is translated from base 1. The library was built by means of 5' RACE. This sample was sequenced with an Illumina HiSeq 2500. A second roughly 7 to 11 cycle PCR used a sample-barcoded 5' primer and a J-beta primer mix. Each TCR beta cDNA molecule received a unique molecular identifier from a template-switch 5' adaptor carrying 12 random nucleotides. Each sample yielded at least 3 million CDR3-containing paired-end reads. All of the RNA was converted into first-strand cDNA using the Mint cDNA synthesis kit, with a TRBC-specific oligonucleotide serving as the primer. All cDNA was treated with uracil-DNA glycosylase and then went through a first 18-cycle PCR with the universal primers M1SS and BC2_uni_R. In the authors' own workflow: Each sample was normalized by randomly selecting 1 million high-quality reads, each carrying a distinct molecular identifier. Reads with shared molecular identifiers were discarded instead of being binned into consensus sequences. CDR3 identification, clonotype clustering and error correction used MiTCR with a Q25 quality threshold and the strictest error-elimination algorithm. A nonparametric unseen species model with Euler transformation was used to estimate lower-bound total TCR beta diversity. TCRdb's own reprocessing of the public reads used fastp at Q25 and MiXCR and kept productive beta chains. Entries that share a CDR3 protein sequence are merged under the most common genes and DNA. TCRdb, rather than the study authors, made the V and J calls. The sample includes approximately 830,000 distinct CDR3 sequences, with around 68% observed a single time. Of the sample, roughly 26% is held by the ten largest clones.

The sample originates from a study of blood T cells in healthy people across ages (dated by TCRdb to the mid-2010s). Broadly, across the study: In model experiments, roughly one uniquely barcoded TCR beta cDNA molecule per two T cells was captured by template switching. Age-related changes in TCR beta repertoire diversity were measured in the study by deep sequencing normalized with unique cDNA molecular identifiers. To avoid experimental bias, donors of different ages were distributed randomly across sequencing lanes. For two donors (one aged 18 to 29 and one aged 80 or older), the study analyzed two additional independent replicas of 1 million unique cDNA reads from the same blood draw. Four age groups were formed from the donors: young (average about 16 years), middle-aged (less than 40), aged (62) and long-lived (82). Paper-wide results and their limitations: Total diversity estimates from one million sequenced T cells were considered lower bounds and underestimates. As age increased, observed TCR beta diversity per million T cells dropped in a roughly linear way, and a significant reduction was already evident by age 40. The CMV infection status of donors was not known, potentially confounding age-related changes in expanded clonotypes. A strong correlation was found between observed TCR beta diversity and the percentage of naive T cells measured by flow cytometry. Because profiling used bulk unsorted PBMCs, naive and antigen-experienced compartments could not be compared conclusively. Compared with the aged group, the long-lived group had more naive CD4+ T cells, fewer expanded clones and increased TCR diversity, a pattern suggesting age selection.

Donors were about 36 systemically healthy Caucasian individuals from Russia aged roughly 6 to 90 years. Around 10 milliliters of peripheral blood were collected from each donor into EDTA-treated Vacutainer tubes. Ficoll-Paque density-gradient centrifugation was used to isolate PBMCs, with at least 6 million per sample. Trizol reagent was used to extract total RNA from the PBMCs, yielding at least 5.5 micrograms per sample. The percentages of naive CD45RAhigh/CD27high T cells were determined by flow cytometry on a PBMC aliquot from every donor. The chain is encoded by TRBV5-5 joined to TRBJ2-1; the D gene is possibly TRBD2, with 6 bases matching. The end of the DNA aligns better with TRBJ2-7, so the J call may be wrong. This receptor was identified in a man aged 25-45 years in good health. The material sequenced was blood. CDR3 sequence: CASGGELGYNEQYF. The DNA sequence follows: TGTGCCAGCGGAGGGGAACTAGGCTACAATGAGCAGTACTTC.